This T cell receptor beta chain was found in a study of blood T cell repertoires in COVID-19. Study-level background: PBMCs, B-cell-depleted T cells, or T cells provided the cDNA or gDNA that made up the material.

Original processing notes: The authors estimated nucleated cell counts from reference gene primer amplification. Sequenced by immunoSEQ multiplex PCR; TCRdb stores in-frame clones only, minus some. Clone size and the V and J calls come from that table; the DNA yielded D and trimming. The profile shows about 270,000 clones, over 80% of them singletons. This CDR3 is 12 amino acids long. Germline V gene lookup returns CDR1 ENHRY and CDR2 SYGVKD. V was shortened by 10 bases and J by 2 bases, with 9 bases between the two germline ends. Which cohort a participant joined came from the clinical history participants gave.

This TCR was sampled from a woman aged 30 to 39 with acute COVID-19. Sequenced input: PBMCs or T cells enriched from blood (not recorded which). The gene calls are TRBV10-3 and TRBJ1-3; the D gene is possibly TRBD1 (6 bases). CDR3 DNA sequence: TGTGCCACTGGACAGACTGGAAACACCATATATTTT. Translation: CATGQTGNTIYF.